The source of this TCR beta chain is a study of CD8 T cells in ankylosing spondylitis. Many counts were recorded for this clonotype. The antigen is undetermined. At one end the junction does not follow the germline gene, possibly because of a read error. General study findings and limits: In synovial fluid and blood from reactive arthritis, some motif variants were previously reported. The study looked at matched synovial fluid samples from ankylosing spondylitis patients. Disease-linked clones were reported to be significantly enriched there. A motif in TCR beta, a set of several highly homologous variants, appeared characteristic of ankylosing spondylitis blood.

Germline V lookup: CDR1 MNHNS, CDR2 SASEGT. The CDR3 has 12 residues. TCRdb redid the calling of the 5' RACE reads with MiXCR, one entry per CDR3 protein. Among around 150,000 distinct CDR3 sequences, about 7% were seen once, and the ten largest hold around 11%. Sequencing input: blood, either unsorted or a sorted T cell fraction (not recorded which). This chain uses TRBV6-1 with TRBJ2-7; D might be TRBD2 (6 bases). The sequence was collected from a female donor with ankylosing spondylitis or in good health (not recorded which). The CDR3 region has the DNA TGTGCCAGCAACGAGCACCGGGGGAAGCTGGTCTTC. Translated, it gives CASNEHRGKLVF.